This entry is about one T cell receptor beta chain. Its antigen is unknown. No clone much larger than this one lies a single base away; base qualities are absent. The treatment or condition label corresponds to: preoperative locoregional IRX-2 cytokine immunotherapy. The samples were obtained from a phase Ib study that tested preoperative, locoregional IRX-2 cytokine immunotherapy designed to prime immune responses. Patients with early-stage breast cancer who were given IRX-2 before surgery served as donors. The data originate from a study of preoperative IRX-2 immunotherapy in early breast cancer (dated by TCRdb to the late 2010s). Reading the germline V gene gives CDR1 SGHTA and CDR2 FQGNSA. There are 16 amino acids in the CDR3, from cysteine to phenylalanine inclusive. Only CDR3 DNA remains: 48 bases, in frame from the first base. Relative to germline, V is 3 bases shorter and J is 3 bases shorter, with 17 bases between their ends.

To prepare the library, the immunoSEQ multiplex PCR assay was applied. The immuneACCESS repertoire file appears here via TCRdb, limited to in-frame rearrangements. These files lack a portion of the clones; in checked studies, under half of the deficit traces to unresolved V genes, and the cause of the others is not known. For this sample there are around 39,000 clones; over 85% appear just once. The ten top clones hold 1.6% of the sample. The rearrangement combines TRBV7-2 with TRBJ1-2; TRBD1 might be the D gene, on 5 matching bases. This TCR was recovered from a human donor with breast cancer. The input for sequencing was tumor tissue, taken after IRX-2 immunotherapy. The CDR3 protein is CASSFPQVGQDYGYTF. The base sequence is TGTGCCAGCAGCTTCCCACAGGTTGGTCAGGACTATGGCTACACCTTC.